This paragraph reports one T cell receptor (beta chain). Its specificity is unknown. This CDR3 comprises 14 residues. V was shortened by 3 bases and J by 6 bases, with 14 bases between the two germline ends. The germline V gene has CDR1 MNHEY and CDR2 SVGAGI. These data originate in a study of PD-1 blockade in classical Hodgkin lymphoma. Method: immunoSEQ multiplex PCR; TCRdb's copy keeps in-frame clones and lacks some. The sample holds around 50,000 clones, about 80% seen once. Time point: cycle 4 day 1 (C4D1), after five to seven weeks of nivolumab. Patients all relapsed after autologous stem cell transplantation, and there was variation in brentuximab vedotin exposure. Study-wide results and caveats: In CD4+ cells, TCR diversity went up significantly by C4D1, but in CD8+ cells it did not.

The chain employs TRBV6-5 and TRBJ1-2; D unresolved. The sample was peripheral blood mononuclear cells (PBMCs), taken before the fourth cycle of nivolumab. This sequence originates from a human donor with classical Hodgkin lymphoma. CDR3 in DNA: TGTGCCAGCAGTTATCGAAGCAGTTATGATGGCTACACCTTC. Protein product: CASSYRSSYDGYTF.